This TCR beta chain came from a study of T cell responses to AZD1222 COVID-19 vaccine. General observations from the study: White British donors predominated, females outnumbered males, and clonal diversity was possibly underestimated. No day 14 peak samples; only post-peak repertoires were characterized. Vaccine-associated CD4 TCRs spanned spike, dominant at 160-218 and 743-854.

In the case of this clone: Its antigen is undetermined.

Assay used: immunoSEQ multiplex PCR; TCRdb lists only in-frame clones, some missing. Among some 180,000 clones listed, 88% were seen once. The CDR3 consists of 13 residues. V dropped 4 bases and J dropped 4 bases, with 8 bases sitting between them. Germline-derived CDR1 and CDR2 are SGHTA and FQGNSA. Specimen: peripheral blood, collected on day 0 of AZD1222 vaccination. The TCR originated in an adult in good health. The J gene is TRBJ1-5, the V gene TRBV7-2; D call uncertain. The CDR3 here is CASSSYDNQPQHF. CDR3 nucleotides: TGTGCCAGCAGCTCCTATGATAATCAGCCCCAGCATTTT.